This T cell receptor (beta chain) is drawn from a study of blood T cell repertoires in COVID-19. Across the whole study: Collection of acute and convalescent COVID-19 samples took place in the United States, Italy and Spain. PBMCs, B-cell-depleted T cells, or T cells provided the cDNA or gDNA that made up the material.

V was clipped by 3 bases and J by 0 bases; unmatched bases: 5. The CDR3 runs to 16 residues. Germline CDR1 reads SQVTM; CDR2 reads ANQGSEA. Original handling: By means of reference gene primer amplification, nucleated cell counts were estimated. Clones were sequenced by immunoSEQ multiplex PCR, and TCRdb holds only the in-frame ones, with some missing. V, J and clone size were drawn from that table, and D and trimming were deduced from the DNA. The data contain about 180,000 clones, roughly 80% of them singletons. The genes are TRBV29-1 and TRBJ2-6, with 7 bases that match TRBD2. The sequenced sample was peripheral blood. The receptor comes from a human donor in a cohort sampled during active COVID-19. In nucleotides, the CDR3 is TGCAGCGTTGAGGGGGGGGTTGGCTCTGGGGCCAACGTCCTGACTTTC. Its protein is CSVEGGVGSGANVLTF.